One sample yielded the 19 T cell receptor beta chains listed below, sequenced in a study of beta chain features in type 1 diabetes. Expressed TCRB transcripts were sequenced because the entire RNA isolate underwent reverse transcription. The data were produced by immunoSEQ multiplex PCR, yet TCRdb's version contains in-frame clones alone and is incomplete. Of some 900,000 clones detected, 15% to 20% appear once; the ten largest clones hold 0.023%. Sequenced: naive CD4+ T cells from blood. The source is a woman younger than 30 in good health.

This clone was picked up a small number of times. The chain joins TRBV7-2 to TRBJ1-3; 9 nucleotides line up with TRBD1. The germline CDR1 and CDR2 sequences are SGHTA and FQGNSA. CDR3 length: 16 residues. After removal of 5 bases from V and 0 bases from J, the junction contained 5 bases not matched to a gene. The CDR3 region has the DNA TGTGCCAGCAGCCGGGGACAGGGCAGCTCTGGAAACACCATATATTTT. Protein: CASSRGQGSSGNTIYF.

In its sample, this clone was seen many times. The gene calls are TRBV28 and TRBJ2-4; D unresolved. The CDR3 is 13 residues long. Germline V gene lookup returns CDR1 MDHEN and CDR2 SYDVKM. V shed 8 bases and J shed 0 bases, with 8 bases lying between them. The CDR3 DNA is TGTGCCAGCCAGGATCTAGCCAAAAACATTCAGTACTTC. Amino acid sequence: CASQDLAKNIQYF.

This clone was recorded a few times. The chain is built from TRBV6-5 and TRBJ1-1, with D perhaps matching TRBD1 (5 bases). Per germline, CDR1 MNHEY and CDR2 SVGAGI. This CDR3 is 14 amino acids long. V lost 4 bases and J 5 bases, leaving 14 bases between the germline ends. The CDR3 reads CASSFDLEGTEAFF. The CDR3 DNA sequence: TGTGCCAGCAGTTTCGACCTCGAGGGGACTGAAGCTTTCTTT.

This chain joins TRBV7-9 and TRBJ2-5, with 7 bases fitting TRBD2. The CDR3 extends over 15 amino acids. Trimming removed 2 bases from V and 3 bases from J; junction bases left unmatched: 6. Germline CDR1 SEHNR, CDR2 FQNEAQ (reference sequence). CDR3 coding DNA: TGTGCCAGCAGCTTATTCGGGAGCGGGAAAGAGACCCAGTACTTC. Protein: CASSLFGSGKETQYF.

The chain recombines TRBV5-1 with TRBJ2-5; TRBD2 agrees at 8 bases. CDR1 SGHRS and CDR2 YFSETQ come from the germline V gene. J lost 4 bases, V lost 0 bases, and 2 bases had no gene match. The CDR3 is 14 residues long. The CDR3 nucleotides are TGCGCCAGCAGCTTGGGACTAGCGATAGAGACCCAGTACTTC. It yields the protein CASSLGLAIETQYF.

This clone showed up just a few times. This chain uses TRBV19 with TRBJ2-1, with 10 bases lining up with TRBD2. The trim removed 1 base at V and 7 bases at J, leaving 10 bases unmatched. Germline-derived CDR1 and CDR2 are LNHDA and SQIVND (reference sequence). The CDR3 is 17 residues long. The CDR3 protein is CASSIVWASGSRNEQFF. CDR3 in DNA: TGTGCCAGTAGTATAGTTTGGGCTAGCGGGAGTAGGAATGAGCAGTTCTTC.

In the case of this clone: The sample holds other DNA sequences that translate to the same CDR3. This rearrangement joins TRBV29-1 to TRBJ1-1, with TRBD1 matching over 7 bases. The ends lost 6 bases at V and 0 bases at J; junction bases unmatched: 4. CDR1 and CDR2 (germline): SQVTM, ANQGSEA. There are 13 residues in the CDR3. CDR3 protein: CSVQGQLNTEAFF. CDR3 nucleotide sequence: TGCAGCGTCCAGGGACAGTTGAACACTGAAGCTTTCTTT.

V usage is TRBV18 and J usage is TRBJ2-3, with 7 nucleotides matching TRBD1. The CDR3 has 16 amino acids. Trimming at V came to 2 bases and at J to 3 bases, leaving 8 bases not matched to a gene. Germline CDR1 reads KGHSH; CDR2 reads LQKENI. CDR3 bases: TGTGCCAGCTCACCATTCGACAGGGTGGGAACAGATACGCAGTATTTT. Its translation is CASSPFDRVGTDTQYF.

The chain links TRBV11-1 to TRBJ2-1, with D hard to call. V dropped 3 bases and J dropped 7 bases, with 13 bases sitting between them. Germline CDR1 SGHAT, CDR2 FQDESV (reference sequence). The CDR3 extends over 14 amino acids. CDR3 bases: TGTGCCAGCAGCTTCTCAAATACGCAAAATGAGCAGTTCTTC. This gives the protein CASSFSNTQNEQFF.

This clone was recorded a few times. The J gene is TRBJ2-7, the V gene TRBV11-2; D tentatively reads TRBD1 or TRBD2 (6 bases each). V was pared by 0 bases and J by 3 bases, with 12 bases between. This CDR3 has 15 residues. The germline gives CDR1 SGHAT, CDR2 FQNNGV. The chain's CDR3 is CASSLEGGRGYEQYF. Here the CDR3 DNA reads TGTGCCAGCAGCTTAGAAGGGGGGCGAGGCTACGAGCAGTACTTC.

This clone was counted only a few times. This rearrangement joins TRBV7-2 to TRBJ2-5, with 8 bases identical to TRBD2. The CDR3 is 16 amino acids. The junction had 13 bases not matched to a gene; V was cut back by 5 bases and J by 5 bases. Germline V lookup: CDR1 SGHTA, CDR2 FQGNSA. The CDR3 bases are TGTGCCAGCAGCCCGGAGGCGGGGGGCGGGAGCGAGACCCAGTACTTC. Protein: CASSPEAGGGSETQYF.

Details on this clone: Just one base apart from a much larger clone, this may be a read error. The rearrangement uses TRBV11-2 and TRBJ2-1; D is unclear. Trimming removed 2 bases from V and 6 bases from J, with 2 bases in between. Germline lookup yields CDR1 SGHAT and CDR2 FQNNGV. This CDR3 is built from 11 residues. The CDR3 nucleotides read TGTGCCAGCAGCTTAACCAATGAGCAGTTCTTC. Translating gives CASSLTNEQFF.

CDR3 sequence (DNA): TGTGCCAGCAGCGCGACCGGGAACCCCTCTGGAAACACCATATATTTT. Protein: CASSATGNPSGNTIYF. The chain joins TRBV5-4 to TRBJ1-3, with D unclear. Trimming left V 4 bases short and J 0 bases short, with 14 bases between. This CDR3 contains 16 residues. Germline V gene sequence: CDR1 SGHNT, CDR2 YYREEE (reference sequence).

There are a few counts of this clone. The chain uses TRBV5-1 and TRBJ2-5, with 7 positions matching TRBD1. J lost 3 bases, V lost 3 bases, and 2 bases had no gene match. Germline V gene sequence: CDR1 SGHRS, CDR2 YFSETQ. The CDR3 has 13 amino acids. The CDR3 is CASSSGQKETQYF. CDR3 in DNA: TGCGCCAGCAGCTCGGGACAGAAAGAGACCCAGTACTTC. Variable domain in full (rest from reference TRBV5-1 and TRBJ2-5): KAGVTQTPRYLIKTRGQQVTLSCSPISGHRSVSWYQQTPGQGLQFLFEYFSETQRNKGNFPGRFSGRQFSNSRSEMNVSTLELGDSALYLCASSSGQKETQYFGPGTRLLVL.

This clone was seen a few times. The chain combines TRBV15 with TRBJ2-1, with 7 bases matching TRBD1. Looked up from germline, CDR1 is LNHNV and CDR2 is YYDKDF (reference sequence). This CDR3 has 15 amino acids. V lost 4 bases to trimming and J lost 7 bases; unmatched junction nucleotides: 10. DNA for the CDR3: TGTGCCACCAGCAATTACAGGGGAAGTTTAAATGAGCAGTTCTTC. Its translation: CATSNYRGSLNEQFF.

CDR3 region: CASSELNSGRGLVQFF. The DNA for the CDR3 is TGTGCCAGCAGTGAACTGAATAGCGGGAGGGGTCTTGTCCAGTTCTTC. The chain uses TRBV2 and TRBJ2-1; 11 positions match TRBD2. The V segment lost 2 bases and the J segment 13 bases; nucleotides outside the gene matches: 13. The CDR3 totals 16 residues. Germline CDR1 SNHLY, CDR2 FYNNEI.

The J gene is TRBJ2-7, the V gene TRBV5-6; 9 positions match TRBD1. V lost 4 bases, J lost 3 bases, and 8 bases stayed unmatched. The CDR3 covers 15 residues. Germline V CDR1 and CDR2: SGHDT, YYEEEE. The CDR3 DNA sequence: TGTGCCAGCAGCCGCGTGGGACAGGGCCTCTACGAGCAGTACTTC. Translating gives CASSRVGQGLYEQYF.

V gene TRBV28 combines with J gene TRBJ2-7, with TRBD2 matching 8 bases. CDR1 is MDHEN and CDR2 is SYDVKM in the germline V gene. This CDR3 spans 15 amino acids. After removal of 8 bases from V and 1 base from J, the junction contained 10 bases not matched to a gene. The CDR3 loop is CASEGGTSASYEQYF. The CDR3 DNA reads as TGTGCCAGCGAAGGCGGGACTAGTGCGTCCTACGAGCAGTACTTC.

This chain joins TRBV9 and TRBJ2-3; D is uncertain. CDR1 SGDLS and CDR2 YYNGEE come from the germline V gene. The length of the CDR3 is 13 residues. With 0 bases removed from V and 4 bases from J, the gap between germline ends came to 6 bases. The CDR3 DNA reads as TGTGCCAGCAGCGTAGTACAGTCAGATACGCAGTATTTT. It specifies CASSVVQSDTQYF.